Each of the 23 T cell receptor beta chains below was sequenced from the same sample in a study of blood T cell repertoires in COVID-19. The protocol was immunoSEQ multiplex PCR, while the TCRdb copy is restricted to in-frame clones and leaves out a portion. This table has more than 95,000 clones, 70% to 90% appearing once. The sample taken for sequencing was peripheral blood. The receptors shown here come from a human donor in a cohort sampled during active COVID-19.

In its sample, this clone was seen many times. The V gene is TRBV24-1, the J gene TRBJ1-1; 7 nucleotides align to TRBD1. Trimming took 9 bases from V and 6 from J; bases not matched to a gene: 12. Germline CDR1 is KGHDR and CDR2 is SFDVKD. This CDR3 comprises 14 residues. The CDR3 sequence: CATQPGGRGPEAFF. The CDR3 coding sequence is TGTGCCACCCAGCCAGGGGGAAGGGGGCCTGAAGCTTTCTTT.

J is TRBJ2-2 and V is TRBV5-1; 7 nucleotides align to TRBD2. After removal of 2 bases from V and 4 bases from J, the junction contained 5 bases not matched to a gene. In germline, CDR1 is SGHRS, CDR2 YFSETQ. The CDR3 extends over 15 amino acids. Written as DNA, the CDR3 is TGCGCCAGCAGCTTCTCGGGGGGTAGCACCGGGGAGCTGTTTTTT. It specifies CASSFSGGSTGELFF. The full variable domain, rest sourced from reference TRBV5-1 and TRBJ2-2, is KAGVTQTPRYLIKTRGQQVTLSCSPISGHRSVSWYQQTPGQGLQFLFEYFSETQRNKGNFPGRFSGRQFSNSRSEMNVSTLELGDSALYLCASSFSGGSTGELFFGEGSRLTVL.

The V gene is TRBV3-1 (or the pseudogene TRBV3-2), the J gene TRBJ1-5; D might be TRBD1 (5 bases). This CDR3 comprises 16 residues. Trimming took off 3 bases at V and 1 base at J, with 13 bases between the two ends. Germline-derived CDR1 and CDR2 are LGHDT and YNNKEL (reference sequence). CDR3 in DNA: TGTGCCAGCAGCCAGGGGAGGGGTAAGAGCAATCAGCCCCAGCATTTT. Translated: CASSQGRGKSNQPQHF.

V usage is TRBV5-1 and J usage is TRBJ2-7; 8 positions match TRBD2. The CDR3 sequence is 14 residues long. V shed 4 bases and J 6 bases; nucleotides not matched to a gene: 9. CDR1 and CDR2 from the germline V gene are SGHRS and YFSETQ. The CDR3 DNA reads as TGCGCCAGCAGCGCGGGACTAGTGACAGGCGAGCAGTACTTC. Its translation: CASSAGLVTGEQYF.

Written as DNA, the CDR3 is TGTGCCAGCAGCCTGACAAGAGACTATGGCTACACCTTC. Translating it yields CASSLTRDYGYTF. The gene calls are TRBV5-8 and TRBJ1-2, with D unclear. The CDR3 extends over 13 amino acids. V was pared by 4 bases and J by 3 bases, with 10 bases between. From germline, CDR1 is SGHTS and CDR2 YDEGEE.

The chain combines TRBV19 with TRBJ2-7, with D tentatively TRBD1 (6 bases). Looked up from germline, CDR1 is LNHDA and CDR2 is SQIVND (reference sequence). The CDR3 is 12 residues long. V gave up 5 bases and J gave up 3 bases, with 8 bases separating them. The CDR3 DNA reads as TGTGCCAGTAGTGGGGGCGGCTACGAGCAGTACTTC. Its protein product is CASSGGGYEQYF.

The CDR3 DNA reads as TGTGCCAGCAGCTCTGGACTAGCGGGGACCGGGGAGCTGTTTTTT. Its translation is CASSSGLAGTGELFF. This chain links TRBV7-2 with TRBJ2-2, with TRBD2 matching 12 bases. V lost 4 bases and J lost 5; bases outside the gene matches: 2. The CDR3 is 15 residues long. Germline V gene data show CDR1 as SGHTA and CDR2 as FQGNSA.

To note about this clone: One junction end does not reproduce the germline sequence, and a read error may be involved. The chain recombines TRBV7-7 with TRBJ2-7; TRBD2 matches at 11 bases. CDR1 is SSHAT, CDR2 FNYEAQ, per germline (reference sequence). The CDR3 consists of 17 residues. Here the CDR3 reads CASRGGVLAGDHHEQYF. The CDR3 DNA sequence: TGTGCTAGCAGGGGGGGGGTACTAGCGGGAGACCACCACGAGCAGTACTTC.

The chain recombines TRBV7-9 with TRBJ1-4; no firm D call. The CDR3 length is 16 residues. Germline V lookup: CDR1 SEHNR, CDR2 FQNEAQ (reference sequence). Trimming took off 4 bases at V and 12 bases at J, with 24 bases between the two ends. CDR3 amino acids: CASSSAAERMTAELFF. Here the CDR3 DNA reads TGTGCCAGCAGCTCAGCCGCCGAACGGATGACCGCGGAACTGTTTTTT.

The chain links TRBV7-9 to TRBJ2-7, with 7 bases identical to TRBD1. Germline CDR1 SEHNR, CDR2 FQNEAQ (reference sequence). This CDR3 spans 12 amino acids. V gave up 5 bases and J gave up 5 bases; unmatched junction bases: 3. CDR3 bases: TGTGCCAGCAGCCGACAGGGACACGAGCAGTACTTC. Amino acids: CASSRQGHEQYF. The whole variable domain, filled in from reference TRBV7-9 and TRBJ2-7, reads DTGVSQNPRHKITKRGQNVTFRCDPISEHNRLYWYRQTLGQGPEFLTYFQNEAQLEKSRLLSDRFSAERPKGSFSTLEIQRTEQGDSAMYLCASSRQGHEQYFGPGTRLTVT.

This clone was seen only a few times. At one end, the junction sequence differs from germline, possibly due to a read error. The V gene is TRBV7-7, the J gene TRBJ2-1; TRBD2 matches 11 bases. The CDR3 runs 14 residues. Germline V gives CDR1 SSHAT, CDR2 FNYEAQ (reference sequence). The CDR3 spells CASSPTSGSLEQFF. The CDR3 DNA is TGTGCTAGCAGTCCTACTAGCGGGAGTCTTGAGCAGTTCTTC.

V usage is TRBV2 and J usage is TRBJ1-1; no clear D gene. This CDR3 spans 14 amino acids. Looked up from germline, CDR1 is SNHLY and CDR2 is FYNNEI. Trimming stripped 4 bases from V and 5 bases from J, with 14 bases between. The CDR3 DNA is TGTGCCAGCAGTGCCCGAACAAGAGGAACTGAAGCTTTCTTT. As protein: CASSARTRGTEAFF.

This chain connects TRBV27 to TRBJ1-5; TRBD1 is a possible D gene (5 bases). V shed 3 bases and J shed 1 base, with 7 bases lying between them. The CDR3 sequence is 14 residues long. Germline V gene sequence: CDR1 MNHEY, CDR2 SMNVEV (reference sequence). The CDR3 DNA reads TGTGCCAGCAGTTTTGGGGGGAGCAATCAGCCCCAGCATTTT. As protein: CASSFGGSNQPQHF.

The rearrangement links TRBV29-1 to TRBJ2-5; TRBD2 agrees at 8 bases. The V segment lost 8 bases and the J segment 4 bases; nucleotides outside the gene matches: 6. This CDR3 comprises 12 residues. Germline V lookup: CDR1 SQVTM, CDR2 ANQGSEA. The CDR3 is CSSRGGRETQYF. The CDR3, as DNA: TGCAGCTCCCGGGGGGGGCGAGAGACCCAGTACTTC.

The chain uses TRBV5-1 and TRBJ1-2; D is uncertain. The CDR3 is 14 residues long. Trimming pared 0 bases from V and 1 base from J, leaving 7 bases between. Germline-derived CDR1 and CDR2 are SGHRS and YFSETQ. The CDR3 DNA follows: TGCGCCAGCAGCTTGGGGCGGGATAACTATGGCTACACCTTC. Encoded protein: CASSLGRDNYGYTF.

In nucleotides, the CDR3 is TGTGCCAGCAGCTTGGCCTGGGGACAGACAGATACGCAGTATTTT. Encoded protein: CASSLAWGQTDTQYF. The chain is built from TRBV5-5 and TRBJ2-3, with 7 bases matching TRBD1. Germline loops: CDR1 SGHKS, CDR2 YYEKEE (reference sequence). The CDR3 covers 15 residues. The trim removed 0 bases at V and 3 bases at J, leaving 4 bases unmatched.

The chain recombines TRBV5-6 with TRBJ1-1; a weak D match, TRBD1 (5 bases). In germline, CDR1 is SGHDT, CDR2 YYEEEE. The V gene lost 2 bases and the J gene lost 9 bases, with 11 bases spanning the gap. The CDR3 runs 12 residues. The CDR3 DNA reads TGTGCCAGCAGCTTTTGGGGGGGTAAAGCTTTCTTT. Its protein product is CASSFWGGKAFF.

This chain links TRBV20-1 with TRBJ1-6; tentative D call: TRBD1 (5 bases). Trimming took 3 bases from V and 5 from J, leaving 23 bases between them. The CDR3 is made up of 18 amino acids. Germline values: CDR1 DFQATT, CDR2 SNEGSKA (reference sequence). In DNA, the CDR3 is TGCAGTGCTAGTCCTCGCGGCTCCGGACATTTTAATAATTCACCCCTCCACTTT. Translating gives CSASPRGSGHFNNSPLHF.

V gene TRBV2 combines with J gene TRBJ2-7, with D perhaps TRBD2 (7 bases). This CDR3 comprises 12 residues. CDR1 is SNHLY and CDR2 is FYNNEI in the germline V gene. The chain's CDR3 is CAGGARPYEQYF. CDR3 coding DNA: TGTGCAGGGGGGGCCCGGCCCTACGAGCAGTACTTC. The full variable domain, rest sourced from reference TRBV2 and TRBJ2-7, is EPEVTQTPSHQVTQMGQEVILRCVPISNHLYFYWYRQILGQKVEFLVSFYNNEISEKSEIFDDQFSVERPDGSNFTLKIRSTKLEDSAMYFCAGGARPYEQYFGPGTRLTVT.

This rearrangement joins TRBV12-5 to TRBJ1-5, with 9 bases lining up with TRBD1. Germline CDR1 is LGHNT and CDR2 is FRNRAP. V trimming: 5 bases; J trimming: 5 bases; junction bases outside the gene matches: 4. This CDR3 comprises 14 residues. CDR3 DNA sequence: TGTGCTAGTGGTCAGGGACAGGGAGATCAGCCCCAGCATTTT. This sequence encodes CASGQGQGDQPQHF.

The CDR3 spells CASSLGGTGADTQYF. CDR3 nucleotides: TGCGCCAGCAGCTTGGGCGGGACAGGCGCAGATACGCAGTATTTT. The rearrangement uses TRBV5-1 and TRBJ2-3, with 8 positions matching TRBD1. V lost 0 bases to trimming and J lost 4 bases; unmatched junction nucleotides: 4. Germline CDR1 and CDR2: SGHRS and YFSETQ. CDR3 length: 15 amino acids.

The chain is built from TRBV7-2 and TRBJ2-3; TRBD2 matches 12 bases. This CDR3 is 16 amino acids long. V lost 4 bases, J lost 3 bases, and 5 bases stayed unmatched. CDR1 is SGHTA and CDR2 is FQGNSA in the germline V gene. The CDR3 region has the DNA TGTGCCAGCAGCTCCCACGGACTAGCGGGAACAGATACGCAGTATTTT. This encodes CASSSHGLAGTDTQYF. Supplemented by reference TRBV7-2 and TRBJ2-3, the full variable domain reads GAGVSQSPSNKVTEKGKDVELRCDPISGHTALYWYRQSLGQGLEFLIYFQGNSAPDKSGLPSDRFSAERTGGSVSTLTIQRTQQEDSAVYLCASSSHGLAGTDTQYFGPGTRLTVL.

The rearrangement joins TRBV2 to TRBJ2-5, with 8 positions matching TRBD1. After removal of 9 bases from V and 0 bases from J, the junction contained 6 bases not matched to a gene. The CDR3 runs to 14 residues. Germline V gene sequence: CDR1 SNHLY, CDR2 FYNNEI. The CDR3 sequence is CASYRGEYQETQYF. The DNA for the CDR3 is TGTGCCAGTTACAGGGGGGAGTACCAAGAGACCCAGTACTTC.